This T cell receptor beta chain was documented in a study of cytomegalovirus exposure and HLA in healthy donors. General observations from the study: There were a few CMV-associated chains whose specificity for CMV antigens was confirmed in vitro.

The PCR had 60 Vbeta and 13 Jbeta primers. The protocol was immunoSEQ multiplex PCR, while the TCRdb copy is restricted to in-frame clones and leaves out a portion. The profile shows around 130,000 clones, 74% of them singletons. Notes on this clone: The antigen is undetermined.

The CDR3 is made up of 17 amino acids. The source material was PBMCs. The chain links TRBV1 to TRBJ2-1; the listed D gene, TRBD2, was not tested against the DNA. TRBV1 is a pseudogene locus. The TCR sequence derives from a woman aged 45-59 years in good health and CMV-seropositive. CDR3: CTSSQARGGAYENEQFF. DNA for the CDR3: TGCACCAGCAGCCAAGCCCGCGGGGGGGCCTATGAGAATGAGCAGTTCTTC.